These T cell receptor beta chains were read from a single sample in a study of cytotoxic CD8 clonotypes in ibrutinib-treated CLL. TCRdb's table, derived via immunoSEQ multiplex PCR, lists solely in-frame clones and lacks some. The table lists some 81,000 clones, roughly 83% of them singletons, with more than 4.5% in the top ten. The sequences come from PBMCs, collected after 12 months of ibrutinib treatment. The receptors come from a human donor with chronic lymphocytic leukemia. Each CDR3 is given with its conserved first and last residue. The order of the fields is V gene, D gene, clone size, J gene, CDR3 DNA, CDR3 protein. D genes are given only for firm matches. The size entry is marked missing in some rows and otherwise reads once, few, many or a size class.

TRBV7-2	TRBD2	once	TRBJ2-7	TGTGCCAGCAGCCGAACTAGCGGGAGCTACTACGAGCAGTACTTC	CASSRTSGSYYEQYF
TRBV28	-	few	TRBJ1-3	TGTGCCAGCAGTTTGGTGTACTCTGGAAACACCATATATTTT	CASSLVYSGNTIYF
TRBV5-6	-	once	TRBJ1-2	TGTGCCAGCAGCCGGGTGGGAAACTATGGCTACACCTTC	CASSRVGNYGYTF
TRBV7-8	-	-	TRBJ1-2	TGTGCCAGCAGCCCGATTCGGGACCCCTATTTTTCCTATGGCTACACCTTC	CASSPIRDPYFSYGYTF
TRBV11-3	-	-	TRBJ1-1	TGTGCCAGCAGCTTAGACCAGGACACTGAAGCTTTCTTT	CASSLDQDTEAFF
TRBV2	TRBD2	-	TRBJ2-3	TGTGCCAGCAGTGGCGGGGGGAGCACAGATACGCAGTATTTT	CASSGGGSTDTQYF
TRBV27	-	-	TRBJ2-3	TGTGCCAGCAGGTCGGCAGCCACAGATACGCAGTATTTT	CASRSAATDTQYF
TRBV11-2	-	once	TRBJ2-7	TGTGCCAGCAGCTTAGAGGCTAGCGTCACCTACGAGCAGTACTTC	CASSLEASVTYEQYF
TRBV25-1	-	-	TRBJ2-3	TGTGCCAGCAGTGACACCACGGACTGGGCCACAGATACGCAGTATTTT	CASSDTTDWATDTQYF
TRBV7-2	TRBD2	-	TRBJ2-7	TGTGCCAGCAGCTTAGCGTCGGGAGGGAGTCCCTACGAGCAGTACTTC	CASSLASGGSPYEQYF
TRBV27	-	-	TRBJ2-7	TGTGCCAGCAGTCCGCGTGGGGGGAGCTCCTACGAGCAGTACTTC	CASSPRGGSSYEQYF
TRBV19	-	-	TRBJ2-7	TGTGCCAGTAGCCGGGGTTACGAGCAGTACTTC	CASSRGYEQYF
TRBV9	-	-	TRBJ2-3	TGTGCCAGCAGCGCCCGGGACACTAGCACAGATACGCAGTATTTT	CASSARDTSTDTQYF
TRBV7-8	TRBD1	once	TRBJ2-7	TGTGCCAGCAGCTTAGGATCGGTCGGACAGGTCTCCTACGAGCAGTACTTC	CASSLGSVGQVSYEQYF
TRBV11-3	TRBD2	-	TRBJ2-7	TGTGCCAGCAGCTTAGGGGGCGGGAGCTCCTACGAGCAGTACTTC	CASSLGGGSSYEQYF
TRBV5-1	TRBD1	-	TRBJ2-7	TGCGCCAGCAGCCGGACAGGGACCGAGCAGTACTTC	CASSRTGTEQYF
TRBV10-3	TRBD2	once	TRBJ2-1	TGTGCCATCCGGGGGTCACTAGCGGGAGGGCGCACCTCCTACAATGAGCAGTTCTTC	CAIRGSLAGGRTSYNEQFF
TRBV28	-	-	TRBJ1-1	TGTGCCAGCACCTACGGCTCGATGAACACTGAAGCTTTCTTT	CASTYGSMNTEAFF
TRBV6-6	-	-	TRBJ1-5	TGTGCCAGCAGTTACTCGTCCTCGGGGGTCAATCAGCCCCAGCATTTT	CASSYSSSGVNQPQHF
TRBV6-5	-	-	TRBJ2-3	TGTGCCAGTCTGGGAGATACGCAGTATTTT	CASLGDTQYF
TRBV6-6	TRBD1	few	TRBJ1-6	TGTGCCAGCAGCCGAGGACAGGGATCACCCCTCCACTTT	CASSRGQGSPLHF
TRBV21-1	-	-	TRBJ2-7	TGTGCCAGCAGCATTTTACGCCAACCCGCCTACGAGCAGTACTTC	CASSILRQPAYEQYF
TRBV10-3	-	-	TRBJ1-2	TGTGCCATCAGGAGAACAGGGAACTATGGCTACACCTTC	CAIRRTGNYGYTF
TRBV6-5	-	-	TRBJ2-5	TGTGCCAGCAGTTACTCCCAGGCCAGAGAGACCCAGTACTTC	CASSYSQARETQYF
TRBV28	-	-	TRBJ1-1	TGTGCCAGCAGTTTCGAGCCAGACACTGAAGCTTTCTTT	CASSFEPDTEAFF
TRBV6-5	TRBD1	-	TRBJ1-4	TGTGCCAGCAGTTACGGGACAGGTGAAAAACTGTTTTTT	CASSYGTGEKLFF
TRBV7-2	-	many	TRBJ1-2	TGTGCCAGCAGCTTATCAGAGACCTATGGCTACACCTTC	CASSLSETYGYTF
TRBV2	TRBD2	-	TRBJ2-1	TGTGCCAGCAGGACTAGCTCCGGGGAGCAGTTCTTC	CASRTSSGEQFF